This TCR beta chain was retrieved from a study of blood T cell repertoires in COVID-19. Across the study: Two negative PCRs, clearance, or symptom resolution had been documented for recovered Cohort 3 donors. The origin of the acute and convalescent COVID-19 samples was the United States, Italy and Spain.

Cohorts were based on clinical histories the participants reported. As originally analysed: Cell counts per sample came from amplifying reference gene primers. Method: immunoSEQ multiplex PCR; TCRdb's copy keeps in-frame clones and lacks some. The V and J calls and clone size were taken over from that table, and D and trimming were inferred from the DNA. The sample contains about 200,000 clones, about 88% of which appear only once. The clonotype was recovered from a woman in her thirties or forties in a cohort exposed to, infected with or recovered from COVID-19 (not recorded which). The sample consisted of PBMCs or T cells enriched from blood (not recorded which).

CDR3 DNA: TGTGCCAGCAGTGAGGCCAGGGGGCAAGAGACCCAGTACTTC. Its translation is CASSEARGQETQYF. The chain has TRBV2 and TRBJ2-5; 7 nucleotides line up with TRBD1. This CDR3 has 14 residues. V gave up 3 bases and J gave up 2 bases; unmatched junction bases: 3. Germline V lookup: CDR1 SNHLY, CDR2 FYNNEI.